The rows below give T cell receptor beta chains drawn from one sample of a study of beta chain features in type 1 diabetes. The protocol was immunoSEQ multiplex PCR, while the TCRdb copy is restricted to in-frame clones and leaves out a portion. The data hold 200,000 to 250,000 clones, with 68% observed a single time. Sequenced material: naive CD4+ T cells from blood. The receptors come from a man younger than 40 in good health. Both conserved end residues are part of each CDR3. A D gene is named only where the DNA matches it firmly. Only part of the rows carry a size: once, few, many, or a class if the clone is expanded.

- TRBJ1-5 TRBV30 - TGTGCCTGGAGTGGCGAGACCCTTACTCGGCCCCAGCATTTT CAWSGETLTRPQHF
- TRBJ1-6 TRBV15 few TGTGCCACCAGCAGAGACAGGGTAACAAGCTCACCCCTCCACTTT CATSRDRVTSSPLHF
- TRBJ2-1 TRBV4-1 - TGCGCCAGCAGCCACAATGTCGGCTCCTACAATGAGCAGTTCTTC CASSHNVGSYNEQFF
- TRBJ2-3 TRBV15 - TGTGCCACCAGCAGGGAAGGAGGGTATACGCAGTATTTT CATSREGGYTQYF
- TRBJ2-7 TRBV5-1 - TGCGCCAGCAGCTTTGGCACGGCCTACGAGCAGTACTTC CASSFGTAYEQYF
- TRBJ1-4 TRBV29-1 - TGCAGCGCAAGCAGGGATTTAGAACTGTTTTTT CSASRDLELFF
- TRBJ2-5 TRBV10-3 - TGTGCCATCAGTTCGGCAGGGGCGGATGAGACCCAGTACTTC CAISSAGADETQYF
- TRBJ2-1 TRBV23-1 few TGCGCCAGCATCAACAATGAGCAGTTCTTC CASINNEQFF
- TRBJ2-7 TRBV7-2 - TGTGCCAGCAGCTTAGCTTCGACGGGGGAGTCCTACGAGCAGTACTTC CASSLASTGESYEQYF
- TRBJ1-2 TRBV29-1 - TGCAGCGTTGAAGATGGTGGCCGGGGGCCCCTTGGCTACACCTTC CSVEDGGRGPLGYTF
TRBD2 TRBJ2-5 TRBV2 - TGTGCCAGCGTCGGTAGCGGGGACCTTGTAGAGACCCAGTACTTC CASVGSGDLVETQYF
TRBD2 TRBJ2-3 TRBV7-2 - TGTGCCAGCAGCTTTGGACTAGCGGGGGGCACAGATACGCAGTATTTT CASSFGLAGGTDTQYF
TRBD1 TRBJ2-7 TRBV7-9 - TGTGCCAGCAGCCCTCGTGGGGACAGACCGTACGAGCAGTACTTC CASSPRGDRPYEQYF
- TRBJ1-1 TRBV30 - TGTGCCTGGAGTGTACCCTCGACGGCTGAAGCTTTCTTT CAWSVPSTAEAFF
- TRBJ2-7 TRBV30 - TGTGCCTGGAGCATTCACGGCCCCTACGAGCAGTACTTC CAWSIHGPYEQYF